This record concerns one T cell receptor beta chain sequence. This sample was taken from a study of OX40 agonist ivuxolimab in advanced cancers. As for the study in general: Three patients had partial responses: one hepatocellular carcinoma, two cutaneous melanoma.

Data came from immunoSEQ multiplex PCR; TCRdb stores just in-frame clones and leaves some out. This table holds about 48,000 clones, about 81% found once. Trimming cost V 3 bases and J 5 bases; bases outside gene matches: 11. There are 17 residues in the CDR3. From germline, CDR1 is SEHNR and CDR2 FQNEAQ (reference sequence). A history of autoimmune disease or systemic immunosuppression excluded patients. This sample comprised CD4+ or CD8+ T cells sorted from blood, obtained in a trial of the OX40 agonist ivuxolimab. The V and J genes are TRBV7-9 and TRBJ2-7, with 12 bases identical to TRBD2. This receptor was taken from an adult with an advanced solid tumor such as melanoma, head and neck, liver or kidney cancer. The CDR3 loop reads CASSLTSGRTLWNEQYF. In DNA, the CDR3 is TGTGCCAGCAGCTTGACTAGCGGGAGAACCTTATGGAACGAGCAGTACTTC.